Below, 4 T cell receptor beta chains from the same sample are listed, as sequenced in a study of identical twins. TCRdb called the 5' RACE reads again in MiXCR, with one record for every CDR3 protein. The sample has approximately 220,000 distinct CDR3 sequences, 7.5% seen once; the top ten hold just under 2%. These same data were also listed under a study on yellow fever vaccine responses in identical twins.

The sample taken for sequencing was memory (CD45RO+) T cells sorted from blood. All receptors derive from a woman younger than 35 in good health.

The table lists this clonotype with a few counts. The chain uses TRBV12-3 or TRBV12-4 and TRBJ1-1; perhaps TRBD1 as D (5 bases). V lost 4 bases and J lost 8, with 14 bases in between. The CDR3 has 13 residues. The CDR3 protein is CASSSIRDSEAFF. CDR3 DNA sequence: TGTGCCAGCAGTTCAATAAGGGACTCCGAAGCTTTCTTT.

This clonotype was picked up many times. The CDR3 DNA follows: TGCAGCGCCCCGGGCCTCAATGAGCAGTTCTTC. Translating it yields CSAPGLNEQFF. The chain is built from TRBV29-1 and TRBJ2-1, with D hard to call. Germline V CDR1 and CDR2: SQVTM, ANQGSEA. The CDR3 contains 11 residues. The ends were cut back, 7 bases at V and 6 bases at J, with 10 bases in the middle.

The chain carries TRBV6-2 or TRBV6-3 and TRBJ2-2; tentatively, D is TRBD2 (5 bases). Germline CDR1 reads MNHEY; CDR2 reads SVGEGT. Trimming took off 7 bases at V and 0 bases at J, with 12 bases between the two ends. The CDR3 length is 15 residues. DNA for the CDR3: TGTGCCAGCACCAAGGCAGCGGCGAACACCGGGGAGCTGTTTTTT. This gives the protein CASTKAAANTGELFF.

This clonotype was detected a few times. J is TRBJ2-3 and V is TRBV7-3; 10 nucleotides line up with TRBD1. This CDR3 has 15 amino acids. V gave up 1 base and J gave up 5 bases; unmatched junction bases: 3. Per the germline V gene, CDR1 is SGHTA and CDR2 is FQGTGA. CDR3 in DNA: TGTGCCAGCAGCTTAATGGGGACAGGGGAAGATACGCAGTATTTT. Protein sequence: CASSLMGTGEDTQYF.